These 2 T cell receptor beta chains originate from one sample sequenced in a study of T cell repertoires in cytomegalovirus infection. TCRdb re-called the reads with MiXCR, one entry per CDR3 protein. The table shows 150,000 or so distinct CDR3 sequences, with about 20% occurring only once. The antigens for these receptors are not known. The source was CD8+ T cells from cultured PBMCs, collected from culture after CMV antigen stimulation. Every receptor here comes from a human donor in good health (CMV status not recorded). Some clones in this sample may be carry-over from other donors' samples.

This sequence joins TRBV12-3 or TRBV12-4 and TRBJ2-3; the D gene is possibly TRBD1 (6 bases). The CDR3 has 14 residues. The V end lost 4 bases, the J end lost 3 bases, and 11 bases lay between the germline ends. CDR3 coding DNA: TGTGCCAGCAGTTCCACAGGGATGACAGATACGCAGTATTTT. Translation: CASSSTGMTDTQYF.

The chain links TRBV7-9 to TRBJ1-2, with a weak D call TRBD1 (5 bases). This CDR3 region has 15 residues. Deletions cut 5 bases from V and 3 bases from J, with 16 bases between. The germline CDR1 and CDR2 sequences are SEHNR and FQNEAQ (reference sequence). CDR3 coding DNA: TGTGCCAGCAGCCCTCGCGAGGGGAAAGACTATGGCTACACCTTC. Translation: CASSPREGKDYGYTF.